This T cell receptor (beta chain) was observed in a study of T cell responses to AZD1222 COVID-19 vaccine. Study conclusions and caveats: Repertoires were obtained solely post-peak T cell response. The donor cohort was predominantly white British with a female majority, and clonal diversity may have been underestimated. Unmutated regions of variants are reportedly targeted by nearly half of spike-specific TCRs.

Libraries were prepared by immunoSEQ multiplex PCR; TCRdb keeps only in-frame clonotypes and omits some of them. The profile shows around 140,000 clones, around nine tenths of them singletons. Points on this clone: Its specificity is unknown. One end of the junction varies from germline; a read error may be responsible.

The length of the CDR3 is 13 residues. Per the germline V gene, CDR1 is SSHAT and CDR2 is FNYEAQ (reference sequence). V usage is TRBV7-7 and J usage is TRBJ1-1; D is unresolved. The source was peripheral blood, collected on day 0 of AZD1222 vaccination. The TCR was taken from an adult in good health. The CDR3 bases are TGTGCTAGCAGCTTAGGGATAAGGGTTCGAGCTTTCTTT. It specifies CASSLGIRVRAFF.